These 28 T cell receptor beta chains share one sample of origin, sequenced in a study of tissue T cells after allogeneic stem cell transplantation. This table comes from immunoSEQ multiplex PCR, and its TCRdb copy is limited to in-frame clones, with some not included. In the table there are 45,000 to 50,000 clones, nearly 75% of which are singletons. Material for sequencing was sorted cells pooled from one or two spleens. The source of these receptors is a pool of C57BL/6 mice in good health.

This clone was seen only a few times. Gene names are mouse gene names. From the germline J gene comes the end of the CDR3, since the read stops 1 residue before it. This chain connects TRBV12-2 to TRBJ2-7, with D possibly matching TRBD1 (5 bases). V lost 0 bases, J lost 2 bases, and 7 bases lay in between. Germline V gene lookup returns CDR1 SGHLS and CDR2 HYDKME. The CDR3 sequence is 13 residues long. The CDR3 reads CASSLQGTYEQYF. CDR3 bases read: TGTGCCAGCTCTCTCCAGGGCACCTATGAACAGTAC.

This clone was recorded a few times. The gene names here belong to mouse. CDR3 protein: CASSLEGLGYEQYF. CDR3 bases read: TGTGCAAGCAGCTTAGAGGGACTGGGCTATGAACAGTAC. This rearrangement joins TRBV16 to TRBJ2-7; 9 nucleotides line up with TRBD2. The read terminates 1 residue before the CDR3 end, so the remaining end is supplied by the germline J gene. V lost 0 bases and J lost 3; bases outside the gene matches: 0. The V gene's germline CDR1 is SGHSA and CDR2 FRNQAP. The CDR3 has 14 amino acids.

Note on this clone: Germline and genes: mouse. The sequence runs out 1 residue before the end of the CDR3; the remainder is reconstructed from the germline J gene. The gene calls are TRBV3 and TRBJ1-2, with D perhaps TRBD1 (5 bases). V was clipped by 4 bases and J by 2 bases, with 8 bases between them. Germline-derived CDR1 and CDR2 are SNHLY and FYNGKV (reference sequence). This CDR3 comprises 13 residues. CDR3: CASSSRQNSDYTF. CDR3 DNA, as far as it was read: TGTGCCAGCAGCTCCCGACAGAACTCCGACTACACC.

Concerning this clone: Gene names follow the mouse nomenclature. Read data end 1 residue before the CDR3 end; the end is taken from the germline J gene. The chain is built from TRBV1 and TRBJ1-6; D remains ambiguous. TRBJ1-6 is marked as an open reading frame, function uncertain. With 1 base removed from V and 0 bases from J, the gap between germline ends came to 4 bases. The CDR3 is made up of 15 amino acids. CDR1 is NSQYPW and CDR2 is LRSPGD in the germline V gene (reference sequence). The DNA read from the CDR3 is TGCACCTGCAGTGCAGCGGGTTCCTATAATTCGCCCCTCTAC. Its protein product is CTCSAAGSYNSPLY. The whole CDR3 sequence reads CTCSAAGSYNSPLYF.

With regard to this clone: The listed genes are named as in mouse. The CDR3 extends 1 residue past the end of the read, so its final part is completed from the germline J gene. The gene calls are TRBV13-2 and TRBJ1-3, with D possibly being TRBD1 (6 bases). V was shortened by 1 base and J by 2 bases, with 13 bases between the two germline ends. Germline values: CDR1 NNHNN, CDR2 SYGAGS (reference sequence). This CDR3 is built from 16 residues. CDR3 DNA (partial): TGTGCCAGCGGTGATTGGGCAGGGGATACTGGAAATACGCTCTAT. It codes for CASGDWAGDTGNTLY. The whole CDR3 sequence reads CASGDWAGDTGNTLYF.

Turning to this clone: The gene names given are mouse names. The sequenced fragment ends 1 residue before the CDR3 boundary, so the rest is inferred from the germline J gene. J is TRBJ2-3 and V is TRBV13-3, with D tentatively TRBD1 (6 bases). Germline V lookup: CDR1 NNHDY, CDR2 SYVADS. Trimming removed 6 bases from V and 0 bases from J, with 11 bases in between. This CDR3 is built from 14 residues. CDR3 loop: CASIRTVSAETLYF. The CDR3 bases that were read are TGTGCCAGCATCCGGACAGTTAGTGCAGAAACGCTGTAT.

Of note for this clone: The genes and germline here are from mouse. The read ends 1 residue shy of where the CDR3 ends; the end is completed using the germline J gene. This chain joins TRBV13-2 and TRBJ2-2; 9 bases align to TRBD1. Germline CDR1 NNHNN, CDR2 SYGAGS (reference sequence). After removal of 5 bases from V and 5 bases from J, the junction contained 7 bases not matched to a gene. This CDR3 is built from 15 residues. Partial CDR3 DNA: TGTGCCAGCGGAAACAGGGGGCGCGGTACCGGGCAGCTCTAC. Translating it yields CASGNRGRGTGQLY. The whole CDR3 protein reads CASGNRGRGTGQLYF.

This clone appeared once. Here the gene names and germline are mouse. The CDR3 end falls 1 residue outside the read, so it is completed with the germline J gene. This chain joins TRBV13-3 and TRBJ1-3; D call uncertain. Germline V CDR1 and CDR2: NNHDY, SYVADS. Deletions cut 1 base from V and 0 bases from J, with 11 bases between. This CDR3 spans 16 amino acids. The sequenced part of the CDR3 DNA is TGTGCCAGCAGTGATTGGTCAGCCAATTCTGGAAATACGCTCTAT. Encoded protein: CASSDWSANSGNTLY. From start to end, the CDR3 is CASSDWSANSGNTLYF.

On this clone: Gene labels here are mouse ones. Read sequence stops 1 residue before the CDR3 end, and the germline J gene provides the missing end. J is TRBJ2-1 and V is TRBV1; D perhaps matches TRBD2 (5 bases). V dropped 1 base and J dropped 5 bases, with 12 bases sitting between them. The CDR3 is 15 residues long. Looked up from germline, CDR1 is NSQYPW and CDR2 is LRSPGD (reference sequence). This CDR3 is CTCSAAPLGHAEQFF. The DNA read from the CDR3 is TGCACCTGCAGTGCAGCCCCGCTGGGCCATGCTGAGCAGTTC. The whole variable domain, remainder taken from reference TRBV1 and TRBJ2-1, is VTLLEQNPRWRLVPRGQAVNLRCILKNSQYPWMSWYQQDLQKQLQWLFTLRSPGDKEVKSLPGADYLATRVTDTELRLQVANMSQGRTLYCTCSAAPLGHAEQFFGPGTRLTVL.

Comment on this clone: Mouse germline and gene names are used. The CDR3 extends 1 residue past the end of the read, so its final part is completed from the germline J gene. V and J are TRBV12-1 and TRBJ2-3, with D tentatively TRBD2 (7 bases). V lost 0 bases and J 1 base, leaving 10 bases between the germline ends. Germline lookup yields CDR1 SGHSN and CDR2 HYEKVE. The CDR3 has 15 amino acids. CDR3: CASSLVGGGAETLYF. CDR3 DNA, as far as it was read: TGTGCCAGCTCTCTCGTGGGGGGCGGTGCAGAAACGCTGTAT. Combining the CDR3 with reference TRBV12-1 and TRBJ2-3 gives the whole variable domain DSGVVQSPRHIIKEKGGRSVLTCIPISGHSNVVWYQQTLGKELKFLIQHYEKVERDKGFLPSRFSVQQFDDYHSEMNMSALELEDSAMYFCASSLVGGGAETLYFGSGTRLTVL.

In regard to this clone: All gene names here are mouse names. The CDR3 is cut off 1 residue early in the read; its end comes from the germline J gene. The chain couples TRBV14 to TRBJ2-4, with D uncertain. CDR3 length equals 13 residues. Trimming pared 3 bases from V and 2 bases from J, leaving 7 bases between. Germline V gene lookup returns CDR1 SGHDT and CDR2 FRDEAV. CDR3: CASSYLVQNTLYF. The part of the CDR3 DNA that was read is TGTGCCAGCAGTTACCTGGTTCAAAACACCTTGTAC.

In the case of this clone: Genes here carry mouse names. The read falls 1 residue short of the CDR3 end, and the missing part is taken from the germline J gene. The chain couples TRBV19 to TRBJ2-1, with D perhaps assigned TRBD1 or TRBD2 (5 bases each). Germline V gene sequence: CDR1 FNHDT, CDR2 SITEND (reference sequence). Trimming left V 1 base short and J 1 base short, with 6 bases between. This CDR3 is built from 14 residues. The covered CDR3 bases are TGTGCCAGCAGTATACGGGGGAACTATGCTGAGCAGTTC. Encoded protein: CASSIRGNYAEQF. The entire CDR3 protein reads CASSIRGNYAEQFF.

Concerning this clone: Genes here carry mouse names. The read ends 1 residue before the CDR3 terminus; that terminus is restored from the germline J gene. The chain uses TRBV13-1 and TRBJ2-3, with D perhaps TRBD1 or TRBD2 (6 bases each). V dropped 1 base and J dropped 0 bases, with 9 bases sitting between them. From germline, CDR1 is NSHNY and CDR2 SYGAGN. This CDR3 comprises 15 residues. CDR3 region: CASSDSGASAETLYF. Partial CDR3 DNA: TGTGCCAGCAGTGATTCGGGGGCTAGTGCAGAAACGCTGTAT.

As for this clone: Any gene name here is a mouse gene name. CDR3 in amino acids: CASSFGQPNSDYTF. The part of the CDR3 DNA that was read is TGTGCAAGCAGCTTTGGACAGCCAAACTCCGACTACACC. The chain is built from TRBV16 and TRBJ1-2; tentatively, D is TRBD1 (6 bases). The CDR3 end falls 1 residue outside the read, so it is completed with the germline J gene. Per germline, CDR1 SGHSA and CDR2 FRNQAP. The CDR3 has 14 amino acids. Trimming left V 3 bases short and J 0 bases short, with 8 bases between. Looking up the rest from reference TRBV16 and TRBJ1-2 gives the full variable domain: NAGVIQTPRHKVTGKGQEATLWCEPISGHSAVFWYRQTIVQGLEFLTYFRNQAPIDDSGMPKERFSAQMPNQSHSTLKIQSTQPQDSAVYLCASSFGQPNSDYTFGSGTRLLVI.

As concerns this clone: Genes and germline come from the mouse. The CDR3 goes on 1 residue after the read ends, and that part is filled in from the germline J gene. The chain joins TRBV13-2 to TRBJ2-5, with 11 nucleotides matching TRBD2. CDR3 length: 16 amino acids. The V segment lost 0 bases and the J segment 0 bases; nucleotides outside the gene matches: 0. CDR1 is NNHNN, CDR2 SYGAGS, per germline (reference sequence). The covered CDR3 bases are TGTGCCAGCGGTGATGACTGGGGGGGCAACCAAGACACCCAGTAC. The encoded protein is CASGDDWGGNQDTQY. The CDR3, in full, reads CASGDDWGGNQDTQYF.

On this clone itself: Gene names and germline refer to mouse. Read data end 1 residue before the CDR3 end; the end is taken from the germline J gene. This chain links TRBV1 with TRBJ1-2; D remains unclear. V lost 0 bases and J lost 1, with 3 bases in between. There are 13 residues in the CDR3. Looked up from germline, CDR1 is NSQYPW and CDR2 is LRSPGD (reference sequence). CDR3 sequence reads: CTCSADRNSDYTF. The part of the CDR3 DNA that was read is TGCACCTGCAGTGCAGACAGAAACTCCGACTACACC.

Of note for this clone: The germline and genes are mouse ones. The CDR3 end falls 1 residue outside the read, so it is completed with the germline J gene. The chain uses TRBV13-1 and TRBJ1-3; TRBD1 matches at 8 bases. Germline-derived CDR1 and CDR2 are NSHNY and SYGAGN. This CDR3 comprises 14 residues. V trimming: 5 bases; J trimming: 1 base; junction bases outside the gene matches: 2. The CDR3 bases that were read are TGTGCCAGCAGGAACAGGGGGTCTGGAAATACGCTCTAT. This gives the protein CASRNRGSGNTLY. The full CDR3 sequence reads CASRNRGSGNTLYF.

To note about this clone: Gene names and germline match the mouse. Sequencing ends 1 residue short of the CDR3 end; the germline J gene provides the rest. J is TRBJ2-2 and V is TRBV23; TRBD1, the D gene given by the table, was not confirmed from the DNA. CDR3 size: 16 residues. Germline CDR1 reads KGHTA; CDR2 reads FQNQQP. Partial CDR3 DNA: TGCTCCAGCAGTCAATCGATGGGACAGGGGAGCGGGCAGCTCTAC. Translating gives CSSSQSMGQGSGQLY. The full-length CDR3 reads as CSSSQSMGQGSGQLYF.

As to this clone: Gene names refer to mouse genes. The read falls 1 residue short of the CDR3 end, and the missing part is taken from the germline J gene. The rearrangement uses TRBV19 and TRBJ2-5; 9 bases map to TRBD2. The germline V gene has CDR1 FNHDT and CDR2 SITEND (reference sequence). The V gene end was trimmed by 6 bases and the J gene end by 2 bases; junction bases not matched to a gene: 1. The CDR3 runs 13 residues. CDR3 region: CASKTGGQDTQYF. The covered CDR3 bases are TGTGCCAGCAAGACTGGGGGCCAAGACACCCAGTAC.

Comment on this clone: Each gene name is a mouse one. The DNA ends 1 residue before the CDR3 does, and the rest of the CDR3 is filled in from the germline J gene. The same CDR3 arises from other DNA sequences in this sample as well. This sequence joins TRBV13-2 and TRBJ2-2, with TRBD1 identical over 7 bases. V lost 0 bases to trimming and J lost 4 bases; unmatched junction nucleotides: 0. The germline CDR1 and CDR2 sequences are NNHNN and SYGAGS (reference sequence). CDR3 size: 14 residues. The covered CDR3 bases are TGTGCCAGCGGTGATGCAGGGGGCACCGGGCAGCTCTAC. It specifies CASGDAGGTGQLY. The CDR3 in its entirety is CASGDAGGTGQLYF.

In its sample, this clone was seen a few times. Gene labels here are mouse ones. The CDR3 end lies 1 residue beyond the end of the read and is filled in from the germline J gene. The chain recombines TRBV20 with TRBJ2-7; 11 bases map to TRBD2. Trimming at V came to 0 bases and at J to 7 bases, leaving 5 bases not matched to a gene. The CDR3 has 14 amino acids. From germline, CDR1 is GFQATS and CDR2 STVNSAI. The DNA read from the CDR3 is TGTGGTGCTAGGGATTGGACTGGGGGGAGAGAACAGTAC. Amino acids: CGARDWTGGREQY. In full, the CDR3 is CGARDWTGGREQYF.

Points on this clone: Gene names refer to mouse genes. CDR3: CASSIQSGNTLYF. The sequenced CDR3 bases are TGTGCCAGCAGTATTCAGTCTGGAAATACGCTCTAT. J is TRBJ1-3 and V is TRBV19; no clear D gene. Read coverage stops 1 residue before the CDR3 terminus; the germline J gene supplies the remainder. The CDR3 has 13 amino acids. V was clipped by 2 bases and J by 1 base, with 4 bases between them. CDR1 and CDR2 from the germline V gene are FNHDT and SITEND (reference sequence).

A note on this clone: The junction and the germline gene differ at one end; a read error may be behind it. Gene names denote mouse genes. Read data end 1 residue before the CDR3 end; the end is taken from the germline J gene. The chain recombines TRBV13-1 with TRBJ2-3; 8 bases fit TRBD2. Germline V gene sequence: CDR1 NSHNY, CDR2 SYGAGN. The CDR3 totals 15 residues. CDR3 DNA, as far as it was read: TGTGCCAGCAGTGGTGACTGGGGCGGTGCAGAAGCGCTGTAT. Amino acid sequence: CASSGDWGGAEALY. The full-length CDR3 reads as CASSGDWGGAEALYF.

With respect to this clone: The gene symbols are mouse symbols. Sequencing ends 1 residue short of the CDR3 end; the germline J gene provides the rest. This chain joins TRBV5 and TRBJ2-7, with unresolved D. Germline CDR1 LGHNA, CDR2 YNLKQL (reference sequence). Trimming removed 0 bases at V and 0 bases at J, with 6 bases between. The CDR3 sequence is 14 residues long. The CDR3 sequence is CASSQDPGSYEQYF. Partial CDR3 DNA: TGTGCCAGCAGCCAAGATCCAGGCTCCTATGAACAGTAC.

As concerns this clone: Here the gene names and germline are mouse. The read falls 1 residue short of the CDR3 end, and the missing part is taken from the germline J gene. The chain is built from TRBV19 and TRBJ2-2; 7 positions agree with TRBD1. The germline CDR1 and CDR2 sequences are FNHDT and SITEND (reference sequence). The J segment lost 1 base and the V segment lost 1 base, leaving 4 bases of the junction unmatched. This CDR3 is 16 amino acids long. CDR3 DNA, as far as it was read: TGTGCCAGCAGTATAAAGACAGGGAGAAACACCGGGCAGCTCTAC. This codes for CASSIKTGRNTGQLY. The whole CDR3 sequence is CASSIKTGRNTGQLYF.

About this clone itself: A read error may account for a junction end that differs from germline. Gene names and germline match the mouse. Read coverage stops 1 residue before the CDR3 terminus; the germline J gene supplies the remainder. The V gene is TRBV4, the J gene TRBJ1-3; possible D gene TRBD1, 6 bases. Germline V gives CDR1 LGHDT, CDR2 YNNKQL (reference sequence). The CDR3 runs to 15 residues. Partial CDR3 DNA: TGTGCCAGCAGCCCTTCAGACAGGAATGGAAGTACGCTCTAT. Residues: CASSPSDRNGSTLY. The CDR3 in full is CASSPSDRNGSTLYF.

This clone was picked up one time. Gene and germline names: mouse. Coverage ceases 1 residue before the CDR3 finishes, and the germline J gene fills in the end. The chain is built from TRBV13-3 and TRBJ2-1; 13 positions agree with TRBD2. This CDR3 has 14 amino acids. V lost 5 bases, J lost 7 bases, and 3 bases stayed unmatched. Germline CDR1 and CDR2: NNHDY and SYVADS. This chain's CDR3 is CASSGLGGRAEQFF. The covered CDR3 bases are TGTGCCAGCAGCGGACTGGGGGGGCGAGCTGAGCAGTTC.

As regards this clone: Gene names are the mouse ones. The read finishes 1 residue shy of the CDR3 end, and the germline J gene is used to complete it. V usage is TRBV1 and J usage is TRBJ2-7; 10 bases are shared with TRBD2. There are 16 residues in the CDR3. Per germline, CDR1 NSQYPW and CDR2 LRSPGD (reference sequence). V lost 0 bases to trimming and J lost 0 bases; unmatched junction nucleotides: 2. CDR3 protein: CTCSADRTGGSYEQYF. CDR3 DNA, as far as it was read: TGCACCTGCAGTGCAGATCGGACTGGGGGCTCCTATGAACAGTAC.